What follows describes a single T cell receptor (beta chain). The sample comes from a study of T cells in Graves' hyperthyroidism and ophthalmopathy. The TCR beta CDR3 regions underwent amplification using RNA transcripts as the source. HTBI primers were the set used in a first-round RT-PCR of the TCR CDR3. One entry per CDR3 protein results from TCRdb running MiXCR on the multiplex PCR reads. The sample shows approximately 98,000 distinct CDR3 sequences, approximately 40% of them seen only once. The CDR3 consists of 16 residues. Germline-derived CDR1 and CDR2 are SNHLY and FYNNEI. This sequence was found in a woman aged 30 to 39 with Graves' hyperthyroidism. J is TRBJ1-2 and V is TRBV2; 9 bases line up with TRBD1. Sequencing input: peripheral blood or thyroid tissue (not recorded which). The CDR3 loop is CDTGSSPGQGHNGYTF. DNA for the CDR3: TGTGACACCGGTTCCAGCCCGGGACAGGGTCACAATGGCTACACCTTC.